This T cell receptor beta chain was identified during a study of shared clonotypes between healthy human individuals. V was pared by 2 bases and J by 7 bases, with 12 bases between. The CDR3 runs 14 residues. CDR1 MNHNY and CDR2 SVGAGI come from the germline V gene (reference sequence). Using immunoSEQ multiplex PCR, the repertoire was profiled, and TCRdb retains in-frame clones only, with some absent. The table lists 550,000 to 800,000 clones, over 65% of them singletons. The sample taken for sequencing was memory CD4+ T cells sorted from blood. As for subset: CD45RA-negative fraction. This sequence joins TRBV6-6 and TRBJ1-5; D is possibly TRBD1 (5 bases). The clonotype comes from a woman in her 30s in good health. CDR3: CASSYRGWGQPQHF. DNA of the CDR3: TGTGCCAGCAGTTACAGAGGATGGGGCCAGCCCCAGCATTTT.